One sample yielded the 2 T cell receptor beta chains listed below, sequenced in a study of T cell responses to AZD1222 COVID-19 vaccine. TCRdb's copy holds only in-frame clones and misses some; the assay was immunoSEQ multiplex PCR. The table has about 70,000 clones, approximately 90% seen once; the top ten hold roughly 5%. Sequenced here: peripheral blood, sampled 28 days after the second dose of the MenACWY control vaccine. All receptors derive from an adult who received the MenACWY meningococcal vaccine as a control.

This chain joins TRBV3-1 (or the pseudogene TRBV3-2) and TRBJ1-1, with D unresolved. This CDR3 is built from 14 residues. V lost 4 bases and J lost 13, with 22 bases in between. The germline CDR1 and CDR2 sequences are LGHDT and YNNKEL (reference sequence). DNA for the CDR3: TGTGCCAGCAGCCGATCTGCCCAGAGATCGGGCGTTTTCTTT. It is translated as CASSRSAQRSGVFF.

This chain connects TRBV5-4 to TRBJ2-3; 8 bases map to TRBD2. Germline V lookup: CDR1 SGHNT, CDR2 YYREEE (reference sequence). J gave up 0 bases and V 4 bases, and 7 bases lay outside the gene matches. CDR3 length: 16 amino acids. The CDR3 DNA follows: TGTGCCAGCAGCCTCGGGACTAGTCGAAGCACAGATACGCAGTATTTT. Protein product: CASSLGTSRSTDTQYF.